A single sample is the source of the 17 T cell receptor beta chains below, sequenced in a study of shared clonotypes between healthy human individuals. Repertoires were generated with immunoSEQ multiplex PCR, while TCRdb's copy carries only in-frame clones and drops some. This sample has some 2,000,000 clones; approximately 94% occur once, and the top ten carry around 1.1%. The naive CD8 population came from CD45RO-negative cells selected for CCR7, without terminally differentiated effector memory CD45RA+ cells. The specimen was naive CD8+ T cells sorted from blood. The receptor set was obtained from a man aged 18 to 29 in good health.

The chain joins TRBV2 to TRBJ2-4; the match to TRBD2 covers 7 bases. V lost 1 base, J lost 10 bases, and 16 bases stayed unmatched. CDR1 and CDR2 from the germline V gene are SNHLY and FYNNEI. The length of the CDR3 is 17 residues. Here the CDR3 reads CASSEVGLAVFKSIQYF. Here the CDR3 DNA reads TGTGCCAGCAGTGAAGTGGGGCTAGCGGTCTTCAAAAGTATTCAGTACTTC.

This chain connects TRBV7-2 to TRBJ2-1; D might be TRBD1 or TRBD2, each matching 5 bases. The CDR3 extends over 14 amino acids. Germline V gene lookup returns CDR1 SGHTA and CDR2 FQGNSA. Trimming took off 1 base at V and 6 bases at J, with 10 bases between the two ends. The CDR3 sequence is CASSLGGAVNEQFF. For the CDR3, the DNA is TGTGCCAGCAGCTTAGGAGGGGCGGTCAATGAGCAGTTCTTC. Using reference TRBV7-2 and TRBJ2-1 for the parts outside the CDR3, the full variable domain is GAGVSQSPSNKVTEKGKDVELRCDPISGHTALYWYRQSLGQGLEFLIYFQGNSAPDKSGLPSDRFSAERTGGSVSTLTIQRTQQEDSAVYLCASSLGGAVNEQFFGPGTRLTVL.

The chain is built from TRBV6-5 and TRBJ1-2; tentative D call: TRBD1 (5 bases). There are 15 residues in the CDR3. Trimming pared 0 bases from V and 6 bases from J, leaving 14 bases between. Germline CDR1 and CDR2: MNHEY and SVGAGI. CDR3 in amino acids: CASSYSAASRDGYTF. CDR3 in DNA: TGTGCCAGCAGTTACTCGGCGGCGAGCAGGGATGGCTACACCTTC.

V usage is TRBV7-9 and J usage is TRBJ1-1; tentative D call: TRBD1 (5 bases). CDR1 is SEHNR and CDR2 is FQNEAQ in the germline V gene (reference sequence). V was pared by 6 bases and J by 0 bases, with 11 bases between. CDR3 length: 14 residues. CDR3 protein: CASRPRGVNTEAFF. CDR3 coding DNA: TGTGCCAGCAGACCGCGGGGGGTGAACACTGAAGCTTTCTTT.

The chain carries TRBV2 and TRBJ2-5; D is ambiguous. In germline, CDR1 is SNHLY, CDR2 FYNNEI. The CDR3 is 17 residues long. V lost 5 bases to trimming and J lost 3 bases, with 22 bases between them. CDR3 DNA: TGTGCCAGCAGTATCCGAATTTGGAGAAGAGGCGAAGAGACCCAGTACTTC. It codes for CASSIRIWRRGEETQYF.

V is TRBV6-1 and J is TRBJ2-7; D is perhaps TRBD2 (6 bases). The CDR3 loop spans 16 amino acids. Trimming took 2 bases from V and 3 from J, leaving 17 bases between them. Germline CDR1 reads MNHNS; CDR2 reads SASEGT. CDR3 bases: TGTGCCAGCAGTGAATCGGCTAGCGCCTTAAACTACGAGCAGTACTTC. Its translation: CASSESASALNYEQYF.

This clone has a single count. J is TRBJ2-5 and V is TRBV7-9; weak D call: TRBD2 (6 bases). Germline V gene lookup returns CDR1 SEHNR and CDR2 FQNEAQ (reference sequence). Trimming shortened V by 3 bases and J by 6 bases, and 11 bases separated the two germline ends. This CDR3 is built from 13 residues. The CDR3 bases are TGTGCCAGCAGCTTCTGGGAGGAGAAGACCCAGTACTTC. It encodes CASSFWEEKTQYF.

Turning to this clone: The sample carries other DNA sequences with the same CDR3. This chain uses TRBV29-1 with TRBJ2-7, with D maybe TRBD2 (6 bases). Germline loops: CDR1 SQVTM, CDR2 ANQGSEA. CDR3 length: 12 residues. Trimming took 4 bases from V and 2 from J, leaving 9 bases between them. DNA for the CDR3: TGCAGCGTTGTCGGACTAACCTACGAGCAGTACTTC. Its protein product is CSVVGLTYEQYF.

Comment on this clone: Only one base separates this from a far larger clonotype, so it likely reflects a read error. The J gene is TRBJ1-1, the V gene TRBV27, with D possibly matching TRBD1 (6 bases). Per germline, CDR1 MNHEY and CDR2 SMNVEV (reference sequence). This CDR3 has 14 amino acids. The V gene lost 2 bases and the J gene lost 1 base, with 8 bases spanning the gap. The CDR3 bases are TGTGCCAGCAGTTTAGGGGGCCAGAACACTGAAGCTTTCTTT. Translating gives CASSLGGQNTEAFF.

V and J are TRBV27 and TRBJ2-3; TRBD1 matches 7 bases. From germline, CDR1 is MNHEY and CDR2 SMNVEV (reference sequence). J gave up 4 bases and V 5 bases, and 9 bases lay outside the gene matches. CDR3 length: 15 amino acids. The CDR3 reads CASSVLGGGADTQYF. For the CDR3, the DNA is TGTGCCAGCAGTGTCTTAGGGGGCGGCGCAGATACGCAGTATTTT.

This clone was seen just once. The chain couples TRBV9 to TRBJ2-6, with D uncertain. There are 17 residues in the CDR3. Deletions cut 3 bases from V and 0 bases from J, with 13 bases between. Germline V lookup: CDR1 SGDLS, CDR2 YYNGEE. Written as DNA, the CDR3 is TGTGCCAGCAGCGGGGGTTGGTCTAGCTCTGGGGCCAACGTCCTGACTTTC. Protein sequence: CASSGGWSSSGANVLTF.

The rearrangement links TRBV2 to TRBJ2-7, with unresolved D. CDR3 length equals 13 residues. V was trimmed by 1 base and J by 6 bases, leaving 10 bases between them. The germline V gene encodes CDR1 SNHLY and CDR2 FYNNEI. For the CDR3, the DNA is TGTGCCAGCAGTGAAGGGTCCCCCCTCGAGCAGTACTTC. Amino acid sequence: CASSEGSPLEQYF.

The gene calls are TRBV5-6 and TRBJ2-4; D may be TRBD2 (6 bases). This CDR3 region has 16 residues. Trimming pared 0 bases from V and 0 bases from J, leaving 10 bases between. CDR1 SGHDT and CDR2 YYEEEE come from the germline V gene. In DNA form, the CDR3 reads TGTGCCAGCAGCTTGGCGGGGGAAATAGCCAAAAACATTCAGTACTTC. The encoded protein is CASSLAGEIAKNIQYF.

The chain links TRBV7-9 to TRBJ1-2; D gene ambiguous. V shed 3 bases and J shed 3 bases, with 14 bases lying between them. This CDR3 is 15 amino acids long. CDR1 and CDR2 from the germline V gene are SEHNR and FQNEAQ (reference sequence). In nucleotides, the CDR3 is TGTGCCAGCAGCTTTGGCACTTTCTCGGACTATGGCTACACCTTC. Its protein is CASSFGTFSDYGYTF.

The chain is built from TRBV7-9 and TRBJ2-3; 10 bases map to TRBD1. Trimming cost V 6 bases and J 5 bases; bases outside gene matches: 8. The CDR3 is made up of 15 amino acids. CDR1 is SEHNR and CDR2 is FQNEAQ in the germline V gene (reference sequence). CDR3: CASSQPGQGIDTQYF. The CDR3 region has the DNA TGTGCCAGCAGTCAGCCGGGACAGGGGATAGATACGCAGTATTTT.

As concerns this clone: The sample has other DNA sequences that encode this CDR3 too. The chain is built from TRBV27 and TRBJ1-4; D may be TRBD1 (6 bases). With 1 base removed from V and 3 bases from J, the gap between germline ends came to 9 bases. Per the germline V gene, CDR1 is MNHEY and CDR2 is SMNVEV (reference sequence). The CDR3 length is 15 residues. The CDR3 DNA reads as TGTGCCAGCAGTTTATTAGGGGGGGCTAATGAAAAACTGTTTTTT. This translates into CASSLLGGANEKLFF. The full variable domain, its missing parts supplied by reference TRBV27 and TRBJ1-4, is EAQVTQNPRYLITVTGKKLTVTCSQNMNHEYMSWYRQDPGLGLRQIYYSMNVEVTDKGDVPEGYKVSRKEKRNFPLILESPSPNQTSLYFCASSLLGGANEKLFFGSGTQLSVL.

The J gene is TRBJ2-2, the V gene TRBV4-2, with 10 bases identical to TRBD2. There are 21 residues in the CDR3. V trimming: 1 base; J trimming: 4 bases; junction bases outside the gene matches: 18. The germline V gene has CDR1 LGHNA and CDR2 YNFKEQ. This CDR3 is CASSQGASAASGGSITGELFF. As DNA, the CDR3 is TGTGCCAGCAGCCAAGGAGCGTCGGCGGCTAGCGGGGGCTCGATCACCGGGGAGCTGTTTTTT.